Following are 24 T cell receptor beta chains from one sample sequenced in a study of metastatic and nonmetastatic thyroid tumors. TCRdb re-called the PCR reads through MiXCR. The top ten hold 3.3% of the sample, which has around 25,000 clones, about 15% seen once. Every patient was untreated before thyroid surgery. The sample was blood. The receptors originated from a female donor with papillary thyroid cancer or a benign thyroid nodule (not recorded which). Some clones in this sample may be carry-over from other donors' samples.

This clone was seen ten or more times. The junction differs from germline at one of its ends, possibly a read error. This chain uses TRBV11-2 with TRBJ2-7; 9 bases are a match to TRBD2. Germline values: CDR1 SGHAT, CDR2 FQNNGV. The CDR3 extends over 15 amino acids. The CDR3 loop reads CASSLSPSGTYEQYF. CDR3 nucleotides: TGCGCCAGCAGCTTATCGCCTAGCGGGACCTACGAGCAGTACTTC.

This sequence joins TRBV11-2 and TRBJ2-1; 12 nucleotides line up with TRBD2. Germline-derived CDR1 and CDR2 are SGHAT and FQNNGV. The V gene end was trimmed by 5 bases and the J gene end by 9 bases; junction bases not matched to a gene: 8. This CDR3 region has 15 residues. The CDR3 protein is CASSPRASGRVEQFF. Written as DNA, the CDR3 is TGTGCCAGCAGCCCCCGGGCTAGCGGGAGGGTTGAGCAGTTCTTC.

This clone was seen many times. The genes are TRBV6-2 or TRBV6-3 and TRBJ1-5; D is uncertain. This CDR3 comprises 12 residues. Germline CDR1 is MNHEY and CDR2 is SVGEGT. The V end was cut by 6 bases, the J end by 2 bases, with 5 bases between. DNA for the CDR3: TGTGCCAGCAGCCGAGGCAATCAGCCCCAGCATTTT. Translated: CASSRGNQPQHF.

There are many counts of this clone. The rearrangement joins TRBV10-2 to TRBJ1-2; D gene unclear. Trimming removed 0 bases from V and 0 bases from J, with 5 bases in between. The germline V gene has CDR1 WSHSY and CDR2 SAAADI. CDR3 length: 14 residues. CDR3 coding DNA: TGCGCCAGCAGTGAGTCTAGAGCTAACTATGGCTACACCTTC. Its protein is CASSESRANYGYTF.

This clone was recorded at least ten times. V gene TRBV7-3 combines with J gene TRBJ1-5, with 7 bases aligning to TRBD1. CDR1 and CDR2 from the germline V gene are SGHTA and FQGTGA. Germline trimming cut 5 bases from V and 0 bases from J; bases unmatched to any gene: 4. The CDR3 is 15 residues long. CDR3 loop: CASSLRGFSNQPQHF. In DNA, the CDR3 is TGTGCCAGCAGCCTCAGGGGGTTTAGCAATCAGCCCCAGCATTTT.

CDR3 in amino acids: CATRSLVSYNEQFF. The CDR3 DNA is TGTGCCACCCGGAGTCTAGTCTCCTACAATGAGCAGTTCTTC. The chain combines TRBV27 with TRBJ2-1; D is unclear. Germline loops: CDR1 MNHEY, CDR2 SMNVEV (reference sequence). The CDR3 has 14 residues. Trimming stripped 10 bases from V and 0 bases from J, with 13 bases between.

The rearrangement joins TRBV28 to TRBJ2-7; D gene ambiguous. Trimming left V 4 bases short and J 3 bases short, with 10 bases between. Per the germline V gene, CDR1 is MDHEN and CDR2 is SYDVKM. The CDR3 has 13 amino acids. This CDR3 reads CASSSGLFYEQYF. The DNA for the CDR3 is TGTGCCAGCAGTTCCGGTCTCTTCTACGAGCAGTACTTC. The entire variable domain, with the rest obtained from reference TRBV28 and TRBJ2-7, is as follows: DVKVTQSSRYLVKRTGEKVFLECVQDMDHENMFWYRQDPGLGLRLIYFSYDVKMKEKGDIPEGYSVSREKKERFSLILESASTNQTSMYLCASSSGLFYEQYFGPGTRLTVT.

This clone was recorded many times. One end of the junction is discordant with germline, which a read error may explain. The rearrangement uses TRBV4-2 and TRBJ2-1, with 11 bases that match TRBD2. Germline-derived CDR1 and CDR2 are LGHNA and YNFKEQ. This CDR3 is built from 16 residues. CDR3 DNA sequence: TGTGCCAGCGGCCAAGACGGGACTAGCGGAAACAATGAGCAGTTCTTC. Translating it yields CASGQDGTSGNNEQFF.

V is TRBV8-2 and J is TRBJ2-7; the table assigns TRBD2, which was not confirmed against the DNA. TRBV8-2 is a recognized pseudogene. The CDR3 extends over 20 amino acids. The CDR3 DNA follows: TGTGGCAGCATCCCGATGGGTCGGGGAATGGAGGGATCCCCTTGGTACGAACAGTACTTC. This sequence encodes CGSIPMGRGMEGSPWYEQYF.

By sample fraction, this clone is medium-sized. The chain recombines TRBV6-1 with TRBJ2-7; 7 bases agree with TRBD2. The CDR3 is 16 residues long. Germline V gene sequence: CDR1 MNHNS, CDR2 SASEGT. With 6 bases clipped from V and 0 bases from J, the junction kept 11 bases outside the gene matches. The CDR3 region has the DNA TGTGCCAGCAGACTTTATAGCGGGCCCAGCTCCTACGAGCAGTACTTC. Translation: CASRLYSGPSSYEQYF.

This clone was observed at least ten times. The gene calls are TRBV7-9 and TRBJ2-7; TRBD2 matches at 9 bases. Germline values: CDR1 SEHNR, CDR2 FQNEAQ (reference sequence). The CDR3 is made up of 16 amino acids. V lost 2 bases, J lost 5 bases, and 10 bases stayed unmatched. CDR3 DNA sequence: TGTGCCAGCAGCTTATCTGCGGGGGGGGGCTGGAACGAGCAGTACTTC. Translation: CASSLSAGGGWNEQYF.

This clone was counted many times. This sequence joins TRBV10-3 and TRBJ1-2; maybe TRBD1 (6 bases). V lost 6 bases, J lost 1 base, and 12 bases lay in between. The CDR3 has 14 amino acids. Germline V CDR1 and CDR2: ENHRY, SYGVKD. The CDR3 DNA follows: TGTGCCATCAGCGAGGGGGTTAGTAACTATGGCTACACCTTC. Protein product: CAISEGVSNYGYTF.

This clone has at least ten counts. V is TRBV4-1 and J is TRBJ2-1; TRBD2 matches at 14 bases. Trimming removed 1 base from V and 6 bases from J; junction bases left unmatched: 2. The CDR3 contains 16 residues. Germline V gives CDR1 MGHRA, CDR2 YSYEKL. In nucleotides, the CDR3 is TGCGCCAGCAGCCAAGGTGGGACTAGCGGGAGCAATGAGCAGTTCTTC. Translating it yields CASSQGGTSGSNEQFF.

This clone counts as medium-sized. The chain couples TRBV11-3 to TRBJ2-2, with 10 bases lining up with TRBD2. This CDR3 spans 16 amino acids. J gave up 5 bases and V 4 bases, and 7 bases lay outside the gene matches. Germline values: CDR1 SGHNT, CDR2 YENEEA. CDR3 amino acids: CASSSSSGRTTGELFF. CDR3 bases: TGTGCCAGCAGCTCTTCTAGCGGGAGAACGACCGGGGAGCTGTTTTTT.

In regard to this clone: The conserved final phenylalanine or tryptophan is absent from the CDR3, which likely points to a read error. The chain is built from TRBV28 and TRBJ1-3; D gene uncertain. V shed 0 bases and J shed 3 bases, with 6 bases lying between them. This CDR3 has 14 amino acids. CDR1 and CDR2 (germline): MDHEN, SYDVKM. The CDR3 DNA reads as TGTGCCAGCAGTTTATGGGGGAATGGAAACACCATATATTCT. It translates to CASSLWGNGNTIYS.

This clone was found a few times. The chain carries TRBV6-1 and TRBJ1-6; D ambiguous. The CDR3 totals 16 residues. V lost 5 bases to trimming and J lost 8 bases, with 19 bases between them. Per germline, CDR1 MNHNS and CDR2 SASEGT. The CDR3 loop is CASSPSLGSPDSPLHF. CDR3 in DNA: TGTGCCAGCAGTCCATCTTTGGGGTCTCCGGATTCACCCCTCCACTTT.

The V gene is TRBV30, the J gene TRBJ2-2; D not resolved. This CDR3 is 16 amino acids long. Germline lookup yields CDR1 GTSNPN and CDR2 SVGIG (reference sequence). V was pared by 1 base and J by 0 bases, with 12 bases between. The CDR3 DNA reads as TGTGCCTGGAGTGGGGCACTCAACGCGAACACCGGGGAGCTGTTTTTT. Protein product: CAWSGALNANTGELFF.

The V call is TRBV28, the J call TRBJ1-5; D is undetermined. Deletions cut 7 bases from V and 4 bases from J, with 17 bases between. Germline V gives CDR1 MDHEN, CDR2 SYDVKM. The CDR3 contains 15 residues. CDR3 sequence reads: CASTQNRIANQPQHF. The CDR3 DNA reads TGTGCCAGCACCCAAAACCGTATAGCAAATCAGCCCCAGCATTTT.

The sample holds many counts of this clone. This chain links TRBV18 with TRBJ1-2, with D unresolved. Trimming removed 1 base from V and 6 bases from J, with 6 bases in between. Per the germline V gene, CDR1 is KGHSH and CDR2 is LQKENI. The CDR3 consists of 12 residues. CDR3 in DNA: TGTGCCAGCTCACCACGTACGGATGGCTACACCTTC. Protein: CASSPRTDGYTF.

The table lists this clone with many counts. V usage is TRBV10-3 and J usage is TRBJ2-7; no reliable D call. This CDR3 contains 13 residues. CDR1 and CDR2 (germline): ENHRY, SYGVKD. The V gene lost 0 bases and the J gene lost 2 bases, with 5 bases spanning the gap. CDR3 DNA sequence: TGTGCCATCAGTGAGTCGGCCGCCTACGAGCAGTACTTC. As protein: CAISESAAYEQYF.

V and J are TRBV7-9 and TRBJ2-7; D is perhaps TRBD1 (6 bases). There are 14 residues in the CDR3. The V and J ends lost 4 bases and 3 bases respectively, with 13 bases between them. Germline V gives CDR1 SEHNR, CDR2 FQNEAQ (reference sequence). The chain's CDR3 is CASSSLAGDYEQYF. CDR3 bases: TGTGCCAGCAGCTCCTTAGCAGGGGACTACGAGCAGTACTTC.

This clone was picked up many times. V usage is TRBV13 and J usage is TRBJ1-1; no definite D call. The CDR3 is 12 amino acids. V lost 0 bases and J 11 bases, leaving 10 bases between the germline ends. The germline CDR1 and CDR2 sequences are PRHDT and FYEKMQ (reference sequence). The CDR3 here is CASSLGANRAFF. CDR3 nucleotides: TGTGCCAGCAGCTTAGGAGCCAATCGGGCTTTCTTT.

In this sample, this clone turned up many times. The chain joins TRBV15 to TRBJ2-7; 7 bases line up with TRBD1. The V segment lost 5 bases and the J segment 1 base; nucleotides outside the gene matches: 11. CDR3 length: 16 amino acids. Per germline, CDR1 LNHNV and CDR2 YYDKDF (reference sequence). As DNA, the CDR3 is TGTGCCACCAGCGCTCGAGGGACAGCTATTTCCTACGAGCAGTACTTC. Its protein product is CATSARGTAISYEQYF. Filled out from reference TRBV15 and TRBJ2-7, the complete variable domain reads DAMVIQNPRYQVTQFGKPVTLSCSQTLNHNVMYWYQQKSSQAPKLLFHYYDKDFNNEADTPDNFQSRRPNTSFCFLDIRSPGLGDTAMYLCATSARGTAISYEQYFGPGTRLTVT.

In this sample, this clone turned up many times. Possible read error: a much larger clone is one base away. The rearrangement links TRBV11-2 to TRBJ1-1; D perhaps matches TRBD1 (5 bases). Trimming removed 7 bases at V and 4 bases at J, with 16 bases between. This CDR3 spans 14 amino acids. The germline gives CDR1 SGHAT, CDR2 FQNNGV. The CDR3 DNA follows: TGTGCCAGCAACCTCTTCCAGGGAGCCACTGAAGCTTTCTTT. This encodes CASNLFQGATEAFF.